The present T cell receptor beta chain was sequenced within a study of T cell responses to AZD1222 COVID-19 vaccine. Findings of the study overall: No repertoire was sampled before or during the peak T cell response, only after it. Donors in the cohort were predominantly white British and more often female, and clonal diversity was possibly underestimated. Per reports, nearly half of all spike-specific TCRs target regions that are unmutated in variants.

TCRdb keeps only in-frame clones here, not all; method: immunoSEQ multiplex PCR. The sample has 130,000 or so clones; 89% are singletons. With V trimmed by 6 bases and J by 6 bases, 11 bases remained unmatched. CDR1 and CDR2 from the germline V gene are PRHDT and FYEKMQ (reference sequence). CDR3 length: 16 residues. As regards this clone: Antigen specificity is unknown.

The chain employs TRBV13 and TRBJ2-2; the match to TRBD2 covers 9 bases. Sequences were derived from peripheral blood, sampled on day 0 of AZD1222 vaccination. This sequence was found in an adult in good health. In DNA, the CDR3 is TGTGCCAGCAGGGAACTGGGTAGCGGGAGATCCGGGGAGCTGTTTTTT. It yields the protein CASRELGSGRSGELFF.